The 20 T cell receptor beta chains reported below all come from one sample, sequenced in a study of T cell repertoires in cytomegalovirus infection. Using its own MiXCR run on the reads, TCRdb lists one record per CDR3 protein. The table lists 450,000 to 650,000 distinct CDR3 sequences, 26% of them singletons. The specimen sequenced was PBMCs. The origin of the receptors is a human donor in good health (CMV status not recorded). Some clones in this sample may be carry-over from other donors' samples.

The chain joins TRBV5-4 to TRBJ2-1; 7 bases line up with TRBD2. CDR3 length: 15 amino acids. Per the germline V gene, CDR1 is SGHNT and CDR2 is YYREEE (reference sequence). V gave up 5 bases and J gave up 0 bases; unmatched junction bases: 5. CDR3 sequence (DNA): TGTGCCAGCAGATCGAAGCGGGACTCCTACAATGAGCAGTTCTTC. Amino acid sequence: CASRSKRDSYNEQFF.

The CDR3 region is CASSFVSNQPQHF. In DNA form, the CDR3 reads TGTGCCAGCAGTTTCGTGAGCAATCAGCCCCAGCATTTT. The V call is TRBV27, the J call TRBJ1-5; D gene uncertain. Germline CDR1 is MNHEY and CDR2 is SMNVEV (reference sequence). The CDR3 length is 13 residues. The germline V and J ends were trimmed by 3 bases and 1 base, with 4 bases remaining between them.

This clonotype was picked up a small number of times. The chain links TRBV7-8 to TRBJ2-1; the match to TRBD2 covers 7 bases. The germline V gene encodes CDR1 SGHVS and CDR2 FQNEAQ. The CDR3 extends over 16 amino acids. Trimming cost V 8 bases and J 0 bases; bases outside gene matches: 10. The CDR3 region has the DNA TGTGCCAGCGAATACCTAGCGGTAAGCTCCTACAATGAGCAGTTCTTC. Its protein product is CASEYLAVSSYNEQFF. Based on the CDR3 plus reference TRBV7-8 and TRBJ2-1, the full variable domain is GAGVSQSPRYKVAKRGQDVALRCDPISGHVSLFWYQQALGQGPEFLTYFQNEAQLDKSGLPSDRFFAERPEGSVSTLKIQRTQQEDSAVYLCASEYLAVSSYNEQFFGPGTRLTVL.

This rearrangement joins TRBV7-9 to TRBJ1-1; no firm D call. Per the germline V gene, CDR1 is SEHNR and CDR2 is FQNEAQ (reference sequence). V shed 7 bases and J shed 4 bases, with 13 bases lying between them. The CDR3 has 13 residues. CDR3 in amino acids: CASTKISGTEAFF. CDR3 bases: TGTGCCAGCACCAAAATCTCCGGCACTGAAGCTTTCTTT.

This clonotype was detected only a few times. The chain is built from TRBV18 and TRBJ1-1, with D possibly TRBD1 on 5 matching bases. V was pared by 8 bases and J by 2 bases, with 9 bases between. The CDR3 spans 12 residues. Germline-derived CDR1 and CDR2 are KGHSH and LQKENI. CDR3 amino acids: CASLGTNTEAFF. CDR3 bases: TGTGCCAGCCTCGGGACTAACACTGAAGCTTTCTTT.

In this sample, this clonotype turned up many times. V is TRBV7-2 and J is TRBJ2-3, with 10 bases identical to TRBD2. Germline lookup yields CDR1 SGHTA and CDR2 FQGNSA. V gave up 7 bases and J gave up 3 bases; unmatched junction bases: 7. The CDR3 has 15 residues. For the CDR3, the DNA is TGTGCCAGCAACCCGACTAGCGGGCCAACAGATACGCAGTATTTT. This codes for CASNPTSGPTDTQYF. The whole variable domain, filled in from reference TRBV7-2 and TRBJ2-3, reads GAGVSQSPSNKVTEKGKDVELRCDPISGHTALYWYRQSLGQGLEFLIYFQGNSAPDKSGLPSDRFSAERTGGSVSTLTIQRTQQEDSAVYLCASNPTSGPTDTQYFGPGTRLTVL.

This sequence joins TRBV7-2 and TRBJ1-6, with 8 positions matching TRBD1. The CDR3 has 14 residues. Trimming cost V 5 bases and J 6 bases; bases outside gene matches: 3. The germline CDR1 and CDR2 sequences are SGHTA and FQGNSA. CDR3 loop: CASSTDRVNSPLHF. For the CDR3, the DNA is TGTGCCAGCAGCACGGACAGGGTTAATTCACCCCTCCACTTT. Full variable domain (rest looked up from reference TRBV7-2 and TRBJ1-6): GAGVSQSPSNKVTEKGKDVELRCDPISGHTALYWYRQSLGQGLEFLIYFQGNSAPDKSGLPSDRFSAERTGGSVSTLTIQRTQQEDSAVYLCASSTDRVNSPLHFGNGTRLTVT.

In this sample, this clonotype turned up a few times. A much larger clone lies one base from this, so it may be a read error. The CDR3 reads CASSLGLNTDTQYF. The CDR3 region has the DNA TGTGCCAGCAGCTTGGGACTAAACACAGATACGCAGTATTTT. The V gene is TRBV7-3, the J gene TRBJ2-3, with 7 nucleotides matching TRBD2. After removal of 3 bases from V and 2 bases from J, the junction contained 2 bases not matched to a gene. This CDR3 spans 14 amino acids. In germline, CDR1 is SGHTA, CDR2 FQGTGA.

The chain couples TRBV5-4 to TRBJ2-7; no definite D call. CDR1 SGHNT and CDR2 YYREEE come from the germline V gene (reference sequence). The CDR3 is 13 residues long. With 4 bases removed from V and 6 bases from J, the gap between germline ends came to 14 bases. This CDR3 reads CASSPSGVGEQYF. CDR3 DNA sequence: TGTGCCAGCAGCCCCAGTGGGGTCGGCGAGCAGTACTTC.

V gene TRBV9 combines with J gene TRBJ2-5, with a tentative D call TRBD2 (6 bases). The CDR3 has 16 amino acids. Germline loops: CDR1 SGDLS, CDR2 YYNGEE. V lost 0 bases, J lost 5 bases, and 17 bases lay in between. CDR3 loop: CASSVDSGGFLETQYF. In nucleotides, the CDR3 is TGTGCCAGCAGCGTAGACTCCGGGGGTTTTCTGGAGACCCAGTACTTC.

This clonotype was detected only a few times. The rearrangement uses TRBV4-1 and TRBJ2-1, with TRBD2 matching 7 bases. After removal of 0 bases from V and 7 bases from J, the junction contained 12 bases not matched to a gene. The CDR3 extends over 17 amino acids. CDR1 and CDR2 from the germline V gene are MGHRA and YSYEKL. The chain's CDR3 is CASSQDPPSGRLNEQFF. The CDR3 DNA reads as TGCGCCAGCAGCCAAGATCCCCCTAGCGGACGACTGAATGAGCAGTTCTTC.

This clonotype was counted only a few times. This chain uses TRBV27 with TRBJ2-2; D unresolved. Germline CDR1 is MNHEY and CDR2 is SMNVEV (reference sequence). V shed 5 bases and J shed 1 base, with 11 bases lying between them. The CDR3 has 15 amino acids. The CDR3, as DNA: TGTGCCAGCAGTCACGGACGTTGGAACACCGGGGAGCTGTTTTTT. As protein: CASSHGRWNTGELFF.

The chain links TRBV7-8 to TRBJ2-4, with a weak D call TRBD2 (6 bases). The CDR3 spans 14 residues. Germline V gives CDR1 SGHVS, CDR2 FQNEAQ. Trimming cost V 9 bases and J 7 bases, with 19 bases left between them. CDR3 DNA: TGTGCCAGACTAGCTGCAAAGAGGACGAACATTCAGTACTTC. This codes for CARLAAKRTNIQYF. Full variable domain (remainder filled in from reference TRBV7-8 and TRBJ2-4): GAGVSQSPRYKVAKRGQDVALRCDPISGHVSLFWYQQALGQGPEFLTYFQNEAQLDKSGLPSDRFFAERPEGSVSTLKIQRTQQEDSAVYLCARLAAKRTNIQYFGAGTRLSVL.

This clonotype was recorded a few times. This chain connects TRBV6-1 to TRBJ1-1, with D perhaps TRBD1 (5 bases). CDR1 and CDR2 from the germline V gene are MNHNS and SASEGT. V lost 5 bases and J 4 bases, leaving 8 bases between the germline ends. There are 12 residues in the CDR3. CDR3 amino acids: CASSQGSTEAFF. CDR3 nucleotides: TGTGCCAGCAGTCAGGGTAGCACTGAAGCTTTCTTT.

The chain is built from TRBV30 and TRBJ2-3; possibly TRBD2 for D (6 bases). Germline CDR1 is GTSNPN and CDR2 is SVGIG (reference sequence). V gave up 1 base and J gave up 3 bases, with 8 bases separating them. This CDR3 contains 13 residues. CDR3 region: CAWSGGVTDTQYF. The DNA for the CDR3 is TGTGCCTGGAGTGGCGGGGTGACAGATACGCAGTATTTT.

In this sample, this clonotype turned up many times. CDR3: CASSLGIGAYEQYF. The CDR3 DNA follows: TGTGCCAGCAGCTTAGGGATAGGCGCCTACGAGCAGTACTTC. The V gene is TRBV7-2, the J gene TRBJ2-7; D is unclear. This CDR3 is built from 14 residues. Germline V gene sequence: CDR1 SGHTA, CDR2 FQGNSA. Trimming cost V 1 base and J 2 bases, with 9 bases left between them.

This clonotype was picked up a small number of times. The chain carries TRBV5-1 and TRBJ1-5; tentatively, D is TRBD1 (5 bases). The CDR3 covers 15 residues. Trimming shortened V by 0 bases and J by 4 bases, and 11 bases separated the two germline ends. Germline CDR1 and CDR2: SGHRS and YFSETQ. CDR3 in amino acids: CASSLDGTSNQPQHF. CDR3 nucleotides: TGCGCCAGCAGCTTGGACGGGACGTCAAATCAGCCCCAGCATTTT.

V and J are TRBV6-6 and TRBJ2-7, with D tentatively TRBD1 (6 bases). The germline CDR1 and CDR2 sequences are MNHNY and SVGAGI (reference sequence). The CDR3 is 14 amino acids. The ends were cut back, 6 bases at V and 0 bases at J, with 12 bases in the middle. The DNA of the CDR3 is TGTGCCAGCAGGCCGGGACAAGGCTCCTACGAGCAGTACGTC. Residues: CASRPGQGSYEQYV.

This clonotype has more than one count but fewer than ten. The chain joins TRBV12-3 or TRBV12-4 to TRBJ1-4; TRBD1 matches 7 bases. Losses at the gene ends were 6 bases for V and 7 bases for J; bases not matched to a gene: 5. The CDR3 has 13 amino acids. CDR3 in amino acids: CASRGGAGEKLFF. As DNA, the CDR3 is TGTGCCAGCAGAGGGGGCGCAGGTGAAAAACTGTTTTTT.

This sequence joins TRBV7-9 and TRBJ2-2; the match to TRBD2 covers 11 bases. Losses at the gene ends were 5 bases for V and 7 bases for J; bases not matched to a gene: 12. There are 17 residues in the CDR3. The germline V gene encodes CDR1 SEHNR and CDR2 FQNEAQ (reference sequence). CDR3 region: CASSPGTSGSLGGELFF. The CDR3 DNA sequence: TGTGCCAGCAGCCCGGGAACTAGCGGGAGTCTTGGCGGGGAGCTGTTTTTT.